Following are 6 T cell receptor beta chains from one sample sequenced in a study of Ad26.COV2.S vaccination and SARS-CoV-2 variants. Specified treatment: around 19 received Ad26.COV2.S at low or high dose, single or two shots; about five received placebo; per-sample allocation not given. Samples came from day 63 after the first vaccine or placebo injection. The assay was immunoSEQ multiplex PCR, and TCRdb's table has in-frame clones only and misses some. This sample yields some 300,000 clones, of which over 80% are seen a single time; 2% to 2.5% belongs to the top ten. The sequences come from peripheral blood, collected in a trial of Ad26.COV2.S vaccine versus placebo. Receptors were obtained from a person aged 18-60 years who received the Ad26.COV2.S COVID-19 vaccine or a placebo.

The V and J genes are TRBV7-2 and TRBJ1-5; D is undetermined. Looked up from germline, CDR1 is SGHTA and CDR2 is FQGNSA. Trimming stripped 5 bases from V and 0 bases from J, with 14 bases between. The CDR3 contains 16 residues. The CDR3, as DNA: TGTGCCAGCAGCCCAGATATGGCCCATAGCAATCAGCCCCAGCATTTT. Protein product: CASSPDMAHSNQPQHF.

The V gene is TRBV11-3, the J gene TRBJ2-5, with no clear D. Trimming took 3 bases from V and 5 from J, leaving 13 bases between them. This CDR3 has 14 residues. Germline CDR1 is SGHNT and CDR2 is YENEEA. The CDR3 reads CASSLHRASETQYF. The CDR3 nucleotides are TGTGCCAGCAGCTTGCACCGGGCCTCCGAGACCCAGTACTTC. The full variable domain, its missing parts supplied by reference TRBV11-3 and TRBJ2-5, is EAGVVQSPRYKIIEKKQPVAFWCNPISGHNTLYWYLQNLGQGPELLIRYENEEAVDDSQLPKDRFSAERLKGVDSTLKIQPAELGDSAVYLCASSLHRASETQYFGPGTRLLVL.

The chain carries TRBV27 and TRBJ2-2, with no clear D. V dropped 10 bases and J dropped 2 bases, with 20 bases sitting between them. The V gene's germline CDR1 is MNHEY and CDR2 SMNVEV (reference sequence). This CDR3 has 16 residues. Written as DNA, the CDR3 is TGTGCCACCGCAATAAACAGAAACCGAAACACCGGGGAGCTGTTTTTT. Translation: CATAINRNRNTGELFF.

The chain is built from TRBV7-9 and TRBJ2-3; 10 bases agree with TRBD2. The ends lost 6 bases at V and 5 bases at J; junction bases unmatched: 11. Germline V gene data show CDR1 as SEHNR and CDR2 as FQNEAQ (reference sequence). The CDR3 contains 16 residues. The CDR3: CASSASGGASGDTQYF. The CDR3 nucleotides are TGTGCCAGCAGTGCTAGCGGGGGCGCCTCAGGAGATACGCAGTATTTT.

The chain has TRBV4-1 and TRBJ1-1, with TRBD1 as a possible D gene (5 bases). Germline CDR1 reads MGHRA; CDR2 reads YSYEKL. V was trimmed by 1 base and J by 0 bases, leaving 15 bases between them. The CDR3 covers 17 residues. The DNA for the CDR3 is TGCGCCAGCAGCCAAGGAGGCCGTGGGGCCCTGAACACTGAAGCTTTCTTT. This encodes CASSQGGRGALNTEAFF.

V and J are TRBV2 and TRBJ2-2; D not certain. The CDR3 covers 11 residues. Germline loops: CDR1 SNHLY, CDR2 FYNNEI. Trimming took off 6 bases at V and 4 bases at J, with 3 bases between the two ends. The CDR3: CASRATGELFF. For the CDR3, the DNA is TGTGCCAGCAGGGCCACCGGGGAGCTGTTTTTT.